This TCR beta chain was profiled in a study of T cell responses to AZD1222 COVID-19 vaccine. V was pared by 4 bases and J by 0 bases, with 7 bases of the junction left unmatched. The germline gives CDR1 SGHRS, CDR2 YFSETQ. CDR3 size: 18 residues. Produced via immunoSEQ multiplex PCR; TCRdb's table is partial and in-frame only. The sample lists about 86,000 clones; approximately 89% were seen once. This chain connects TRBV5-1 to TRBJ2-1; 13 bases match TRBD2. The TCR sequence derives from an adult in good health. The specimen was peripheral blood, collected on day 0 of AZD1222 vaccination. CDR3 coding DNA: TGCGCCAGCAGCGCGGGACTAGCGGGGTTAAGCTCCTACAATGAGCAGTTCTTC. Its protein is CASSAGLAGLSSYNEQFF.